The source of this T cell receptor beta chain is a study of CD8+ T cells in alopecia areata. Study information: The drug, tofacitinib, lasted 6 to 18 months, followed by 6 months off drug.

The sequencing template was cDNA reverse transcribed from extracted RNA. Data came from immunoSEQ multiplex PCR; TCRdb stores just in-frame clones and leaves some out. The sample has approximately 180,000 clones; just over 65% are singletons. From germline, CDR1 is MGHDK and CDR2 SYGVNS. The CDR3 is made up of 13 amino acids. V was pared by 4 bases and J by 4 bases, with 8 bases between. On this clone: What it binds is not known.

Peripheral blood samples and lesional scalp punch biopsies were obtained from alopecia areata patients. Starting from PBMCs, sorting isolated CD4+ and CD8+ T cells. General study findings and limits: Lesional scalp displayed greater clonality than normal scalp, most notably in alopecia totalis/universalis.

V gene TRBV25-1 combines with J gene TRBJ2-1; no clear D gene. This material consisted of CD8+ T cells sorted from blood, taken at week 0. The receptor's source is a human donor with alopecia areata. CDR3 in amino acids: CASSATVYNEQFF. CDR3 DNA sequence: TGTGCCAGCAGTGCAACAGTATACAATGAGCAGTTCTTC.